Sequencing of this T cell receptor beta chain was carried out in a study of T cells in Graves' hyperthyroidism and ophthalmopathy. TCR beta CDR3 regions were amplified from RNA transcripts. With the HTBI primer set, the TCR CDR3 went through a first round of RT-PCR. TCRdb analysed the multiplex PCR reads with MiXCR anew, one entry per CDR3 protein. The sample includes about half a million distinct CDR3 sequences, just under 20% of them seen just once. Only a few counts were recorded for this clonotype. V was pared by 3 bases and J by 3 bases, with 11 bases between. Germline values: CDR1 SGHVS, CDR2 FNYEAQ. The CDR3 has 14 residues.

The J gene is TRBJ2-5, the V gene TRBV7-6; D could derive from TRBD1 or TRBD2 (5 bases each). The sequence was obtained from a man aged 35-49 years with Graves' ophthalmopathy. Sequencing was done on a sample of blood. The CDR3 sequence: CASSFRGAEETQYF. The CDR3 nucleotides read TGTGCCAGCAGCTTCCGAGGGGCCGAAGAGACCCAGTACTTC.